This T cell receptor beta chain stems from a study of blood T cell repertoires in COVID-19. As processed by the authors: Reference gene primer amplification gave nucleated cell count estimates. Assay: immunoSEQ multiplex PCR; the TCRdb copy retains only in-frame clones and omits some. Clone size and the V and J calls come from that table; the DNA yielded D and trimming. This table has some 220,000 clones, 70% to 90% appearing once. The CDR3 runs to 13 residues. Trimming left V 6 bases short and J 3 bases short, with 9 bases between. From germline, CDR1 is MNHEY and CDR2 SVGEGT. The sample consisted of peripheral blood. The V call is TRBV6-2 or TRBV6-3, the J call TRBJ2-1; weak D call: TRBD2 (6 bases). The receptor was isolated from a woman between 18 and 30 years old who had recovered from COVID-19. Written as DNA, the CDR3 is TGTGCCAGCAGCGGGAGTTTCTACAATGAGCAGTTCTTC. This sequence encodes CASSGSFYNEQFF.